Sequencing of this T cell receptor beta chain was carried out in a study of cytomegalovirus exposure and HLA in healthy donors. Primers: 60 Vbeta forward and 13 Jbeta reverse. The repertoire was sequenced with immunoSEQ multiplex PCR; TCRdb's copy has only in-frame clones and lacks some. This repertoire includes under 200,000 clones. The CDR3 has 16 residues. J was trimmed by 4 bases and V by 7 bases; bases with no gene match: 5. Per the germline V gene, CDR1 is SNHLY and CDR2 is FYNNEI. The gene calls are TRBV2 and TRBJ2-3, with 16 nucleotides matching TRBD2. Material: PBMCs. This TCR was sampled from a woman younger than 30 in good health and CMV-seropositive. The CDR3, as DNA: TGTGCCAGCAAGGGGACTAGCGGGGGGGCCTCAGATACGCAGTATTTT. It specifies CASKGTSGGASDTQYF. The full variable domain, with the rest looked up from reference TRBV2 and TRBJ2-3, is EPEVTQTPSHQVTQMGQEVILRCVPISNHLYFYWYRQILGQKVEFLVSFYNNEISEKSEIFDDQFSVERPDGSNFTLKIRSTKLEDSAMYFCASKGTSGGASDTQYFGPGTRLTVL.